The 5 T cell receptor beta chains below were found in one sample sequenced in a study of blood T cell repertoires in COVID-19. Sequenced by immunoSEQ multiplex PCR; TCRdb stores in-frame clones only, minus some. The profile covers about 270,000 clones, with 83% appearing a single time and 8% to 10% taken by the ten largest. The specimen was peripheral blood. These receptors all stem from a woman aged 50 to 60 who had recovered from COVID-19.

This clone came up a few times. Other DNA sequences in this sample translate to the same CDR3. This chain links TRBV7-9 with TRBJ2-5, with D possibly TRBD1 on 5 matching bases. V was clipped by 1 base and J by 2 bases, with 8 bases between them. The germline gives CDR1 SEHNR, CDR2 FQNEAQ (reference sequence). This CDR3 has 14 amino acids. CDR3 sequence: CASSLGSGQETQYF. Here the CDR3 DNA reads TGTGCCAGCAGCTTAGGTTCAGGGCAAGAGACCCAGTACTTC.

CDR3: CAISESGGSGNTIYF. CDR3 in DNA: TGTGCCATCAGTGAGTCAGGGGGCAGTGGAAACACCATATATTTT. This chain links TRBV10-3 with TRBJ1-3; 7 nucleotides align to TRBD1. The V and J ends lost 0 bases and 3 bases, in that order; junction bases with no gene match: 2. The CDR3 is 15 residues long. The germline gives CDR1 ENHRY, CDR2 SYGVKD.

The V call is TRBV5-4, the J call TRBJ2-5, with 8 bases aligning to TRBD1. Per the germline V gene, CDR1 is SGHNT and CDR2 is YYREEE (reference sequence). The CDR3 totals 16 residues. V shed 0 bases and J 2 bases; nucleotides not matched to a gene: 6. The CDR3 nucleotides read TGTGCCAGCAGCTTGGCAGGGGGCGCGGGTCAAGAGACCCAGTACTTC. It is translated as CASSLAGGAGQETQYF.

This clone appeared once. V usage is TRBV25-1 and J usage is TRBJ1-1, with no clear D. Trimming cost V 6 bases and J 0 bases, with 2 bases left between them. The CDR3 covers 11 residues. CDR1 is MGHDK, CDR2 SYGVNS, per germline. The CDR3 spells CASSVNTEAFF. The CDR3 region has the DNA TGTGCCAGCAGCGTGAACACTGAAGCTTTCTTT. The entire variable domain, with the rest obtained from reference TRBV25-1 and TRBJ1-1, is as follows: EADIYQTPRYLVIGTGKKITLECSQTMGHDKMYWYQQDPGMELHLIHYSYGVNSTEKGDLSSESTVSRIRTEHFPLTLESARPSHTSQYLCASSVNTEAFFGQGTRLTVV.

The chain uses TRBV6-2 or TRBV6-3 and TRBJ2-5; 7 nucleotides match TRBD2. This CDR3 region has 16 residues. Germline V gives CDR1 MNHEY, CDR2 SVGEGT. Trimming removed 2 bases from V and 3 bases from J; junction bases left unmatched: 9. CDR3 coding DNA: TGTGCCAGCAGTTACCGCGGGAGCGCACGGAAAGAGACCCAGTACTTC. This gives the protein CASSYRGSARKETQYF.